Here is one T cell receptor beta chain with its context. What it recognizes is unknown. The sample is drawn from a study of T cells in Graves' hyperthyroidism and ophthalmopathy. Study observations and caveats: Most clonotypes expanded in the thyroid (above 0.001) were also present in blood.

Out of more than 8 ml of fresh peripheral blood came the PBMCs. V lost 3 bases to trimming and J lost 4 bases, with 21 bases between them. CDR1 is MNHNS, CDR2 SASEGT, per germline. CDR3 length: 17 amino acids. TCR beta CDR3 sequences were amplified from RNA transcripts. Primed by the HTBI set, a first-round RT-PCR was run on the TCR CDR3. TCRdb used MiXCR to reprocess the multiplex PCR reads, holding one entry per CDR3 protein. Among approximately 400,000 distinct CDR3 sequences listed, 14% to 15% were seen once. The chain links TRBV6-1 to TRBJ1-2; D is possibly TRBD1 (5 bases). Sequences were obtained from blood. This receptor was identified in a woman in her 30s with Graves' hyperthyroidism. Here the CDR3 reads CASSEGGARGMSYGYTF. The CDR3 nucleotides are TGTGCCAGCAGTGAGGGGGGAGCGAGAGGTATGAGCTATGGCTACACCTTC.